Listed here is a single T cell receptor (beta chain). Its specific antigen is unknown. The record has no base qualities; no much larger clone is one base away. This specimen belongs to a study of long-term antiretroviral therapy in people with HIV (dated by TCRdb to between 2022 and 2023). For context, the study as a whole: Collection of the earliest samples took place about a decade ahead of the 2015 WHO recommendation for immediate ART, at a time when ART was typically delayed until CD4 counts fell. A retrospective serial study tested whether ART initiation and durable HIV suppression were associated with changes in peripheral blood TRB repertoire composition and diversity. A total of fewer than 250 cryopreserved PBMC samples came from a few dozen adults with confirmed HIV infection and were collected serially over a mean of approximately six years (range 1-12). Among the 25 to 30 participants with HIV, eleven were female. No cross-contamination during QIAcube processing turned up in test extractions that ran a monoclonal T-cell line alongside about 30 polyclonal samples. General findings and caveats noted by the study authors: HIV repertoires had narrower CDR3 length ranges than controls, and the network structure suggested an antigen-experienced repertoire that shifted only slightly toward naive after ART. At every time point, the repertoire was dominated by expanded TRB clones first identified before ART initiation, although this dominance fluctuated and, in many PLHIV, declined after ART. Starting ART was linked to a significant rise in TRB diversity, yet even after long-term ART the diversity remained significantly lower than in transplant donor controls. The samples span the years 2004 to 2017, and the ART regimens used may be less effective than current regimens. Inferences about post-ART repertoire changes are limited because no data were available on ART adherence, viral resistance or therapy changes. Because pre-ART samples had limited cell numbers, unsorted PBMC were profiled rather than sorted CD4+ and CD8+ T cells. Since PBMC availability was limited, sequencing covered only the TCR beta chain, with no alpha chain pairing.

Inclusion was restricted to participants for whom at least one PBMC sample before ART initiation and at least two post-ART samples were available. Treatment was received in the United States of America by all participants with HIV. Before DNA extraction, cryopreserved samples of about 0.95-11 million PBMC were thawed and then washed. At the time of the earliest PBMC sample for each participant with HIV, ages ranged from roughly 20 to 54 years. PBMC samples from each participant spanned 1-4 timepoints before ART initiation and 2-8 timepoints after ART initiation, with a median of 7 samples. For every participant, serial HIV viral load, CD4+ T-cell count, ART history and demographic data were obtained. Genomic DNA was extracted from unsorted PBMC with a Qiagen kit on a QIAcube, processed in batches of 12 samples. The immunoSEQ hsTCRB v3.0 assay was used at survey level resolution to sequence the TRB variable region. The target sequencing depth for TRB was roughly 40,000-55,000 T-cell genomes per sample. An Illumina MiSeq with a v3 150-cycle kit was used to sequence the pooled TRB libraries. The paper's processing steps were these. Repertoire analysis ran in R within a reproducible Nextflow workflow covering QC, data transformation and analysis. LymphoSeq2, an R package for exploring AIRR-Seq data, was used to implement the custom analyses. A handful of samples yielding fewer than 5000 total TRB sequences were excluded, leaving 188 analyzed HIV repertoires. Among the approximately 190 retained HIV repertoires, approximately 59 were collected before ART initiation and more than 120 after ART initiation. Repertoires were downsampled to 5000 TRB nucleotide sequences, with summary statistics averaged over 100 downsampling iterations. TRB sequences were retained for analysis only if CDR3 regions of at least seven amino acids were present. Two measures captured diversity: a Shannon entropy-derived clonality score and the Gini coefficient. Repertoire networks linked the top 5000 CDR3 amino acid sequences whenever two sequences differed by an edit distance of one. GLIPH2 predicted antigen specificity groups and MHC restriction for TRB CDR3 amino acid sequences. Known CMV, EBV, HIV or tissue antigen associations were flagged by matching CDR3 amino acid sequences against VDJdb and McPAS-TCR. Pre-ART, post-ART and control groups were compared with Wilcoxon signed-rank tests and Holm-Bonferroni correction. TCRdb obtained this table from immuneACCESS and retained in-frame rearrangements with V and J assigned. These tables miss some clones; where compared with another copy, unresolved V genes account for less than half of the shortfall, and the remainder is unexplained. The V and J calls and the clone size are those of that table, but D and trimming were determined from the DNA. This sample lists 42,000 or so clones; around nine tenths were detected once. Of the sample, approximately 5% falls within the top ten clones.

The CDR3, cysteine through phenylalanine, is 14 amino acids long. Just CDR3 DNA is preserved here, 42 bases in frame from base 1. V is pared back by 9 bases and J by 0 bases, with 15 bases lying between the germline termini. As encoded in the germline V gene (reference sequence), CDR1 is LNHDA while CDR2 is SQIVND. The V and J segments used are TRBV19 and TRBJ2-7; TRBD2 might be the D gene, on 6 matching bases. The sample was unsorted PBMCs, taken 0.1 years before starting antiretroviral therapy. The sequence derives from a woman between 50 and 59 years old with HIV. The CDR3 protein: CASSTGGNSYEQYF. The DNA sequence reads TGTGCCAGCAGCACGGGCGGGAACTCCTACGAGCAGTACTTC.